Shown below are 6 T cell receptor beta chains from a single sample sequenced in a study of T cell repertoires in cytomegalovirus infection. A single record per CDR3 protein comes from TCRdb applying MiXCR to the reads. Among under 90,000 distinct CDR3 sequences listed, about 45% were seen once. Antigens of these TCRs are unknown. The sample in question was CD8+ T cells from cultured PBMCs, obtained from culture after CMV antigen stimulation. The receptors stem from a human donor in good health (CMV status not recorded). Some clones in this sample may be carry-over from other donors' samples.

This clonotype was detected once. The chain employs TRBV12-3 or TRBV12-4 and TRBJ2-1; TRBD2 agrees at 8 bases. The ends lost 2 bases at V and 7 bases at J; junction bases unmatched: 16. This CDR3 contains 18 residues. Written as DNA, the CDR3 is TGTGCCAGCAGTTTATACAGTCCCGGAGCGGGGGCCCGTAATGAGCAGTTCTTC. Translated: CASSLYSPGAGARNEQFF.

This clonotype was observed a handful of times. This chain links TRBV7-3 with TRBJ1-1; 9 bases are a match to TRBD1. CDR3 length: 14 residues. The ends lost 4 bases at V and 2 bases at J; junction bases unmatched: 2. CDR1 is SGHTA and CDR2 is FQGTGA in the germline V gene. The CDR3 bases are TGTGCCAGCAGCTGGGGACAGGGAAACACTGAAGCTTTCTTT. This sequence encodes CASSWGQGNTEAFF.

This clonotype was detected only a few times. J is TRBJ2-1 and V is TRBV24-1, with D tentatively TRBD1 (5 bases). Trimming took 2 bases from V and 10 from J, leaving 14 bases between them. Germline V gives CDR1 KGHDR, CDR2 SFDVKD. This CDR3 has 14 residues. The CDR3 DNA is TGTGCCACCAGTGATTCCCCCAGGGCCGACGAGCAGTTCTTC. It yields the protein CATSDSPRADEQFF.

There are a few counts of this clonotype. The chain uses TRBV27 and TRBJ1-1; D gene unclear. The length of the CDR3 is 11 residues. The germline V gene encodes CDR1 MNHEY and CDR2 SMNVEV (reference sequence). V lost 7 bases, J lost 1 base, and 4 bases lay in between. CDR3 in DNA: TGTGCCAGCATTTGGAACACTGAAGCTTTCTTT. Its translation: CASIWNTEAFF.

This rearrangement joins TRBV11-2 to TRBJ1-5; D is perhaps TRBD1 (5 bases). V lost 5 bases and J lost 8, with 19 bases in between. Germline CDR1 is SGHAT and CDR2 is FQNNGV. The CDR3 loop spans 15 amino acids. CDR3 sequence reads: CASSQGRQWREPQHF. DNA for the CDR3: TGTGCCAGCAGCCAGGGACGGCAATGGAGGGAGCCCCAGCATTTT. The full variable domain, in which reference TRBV11-2 and TRBJ1-5 provide the parts outside the CDR3, is EAGVAQSPRYKIIEKRQSVAFWCNPISGHATLYWYQQILGQGPKLLIQFQNNGVVDDSQLPKDRFSAERLKGVDSTLKIQPAKLEDSAVYLCASSQGRQWREPQHFGDGTRLSIL.

V gene TRBV7-2 combines with J gene TRBJ1-5, with a possible D match to TRBD1 (5 bases). The CDR3 runs 16 residues. Trimming shortened V by 3 bases and J by 5 bases, and 17 bases separated the two germline ends. Germline CDR1 SGHTA, CDR2 FQGNSA. The CDR3 nucleotides read TGTGCCAGCAGCTTCCCAGAGCAGGGTGGCGATCAGCCCCAGCATTTT. Its translation: CASSFPEQGGDQPQHF.